This TCR beta chain was recorded in a study of T cell responses to AZD1222 COVID-19 vaccine. Study results and limitations: None of the repertoires were sampled until the peak T cell response had passed. Close to half of all spike-specific TCRs reportedly target regions of the variants that are unmutated.

The CDR3 extends over 15 amino acids. Deletions cut 5 bases from V and 2 bases from J, with 10 bases between. The germline V gene has CDR1 MGHDK and CDR2 SYGVNS. Method: immunoSEQ multiplex PCR; TCRdb's copy keeps in-frame clones and lacks some. The sample lists 90,000 or so clones; approximately 89% were seen once. As to this clone: Antigen specificity is unknown.

This clonotype was obtained from an adult who received the AZD1222 COVID-19 vaccine. The chain employs TRBV25-1 and TRBJ1-6; a weak D match, TRBD1 (5 bases). The material sequenced was peripheral blood, taken 28 days after the second AZD1222 dose. CDR3 sequence reads: CASSSAGTYNSPLHF. In DNA, the CDR3 is TGTGCCAGCAGTTCAGCAGGGACCTATAATTCACCCCTCCACTTT.